This T cell receptor (beta chain) is from a study of cytomegalovirus exposure and HLA in healthy donors. Study-wide results and caveats: Reported findings show TCR beta sequences accurately forecast HLA-A and HLA-B alleles in most subjects.

The PCR made use of 60 Vbeta and 13 Jbeta primers. Some clones are missing from TCRdb's copy, which holds only in-frame ones; the method was immunoSEQ multiplex PCR. This table has about 280,000 clones, about 87% appearing once. This clone was seen a few times. Its target is unknown. The length of the CDR3 is 15 residues. Germline lookup yields CDR1 SNHLY and CDR2 FYNNEI. The V and J ends lost 6 bases and 9 bases respectively, with 23 bases between them. This receptor was taken from a woman aged 18-29 years in good health and CMV-seronegative. The chain couples TRBV2 to TRBJ1-2; a weak D match, TRBD1 (5 bases). The sample consisted of PBMCs. The CDR3 loop is CASREVGGARDRYTF. The CDR3, as DNA: TGTGCCAGCAGAGAGGTGGGCGGGGCTCGGGATCGCTACACCTTC.